These 14 T cell receptor beta chains share one sample of origin, sequenced in a study of cytomegalovirus exposure and HLA in healthy donors. Using immunoSEQ multiplex PCR, the repertoire was profiled, and TCRdb retains in-frame clones only, with some absent. The repertoire holds 100,000 to 150,000 clones, with 90% to 97% as singletons. The sequenced sample was PBMCs. The receptors here all came from a man between 18 and 29 years old in good health and CMV-seronegative.

This rearrangement joins TRBV2 to TRBJ2-7; tentative D call: TRBD2 (5 bases). This CDR3 has 17 residues. The V and J ends lost 0 bases and 0 bases respectively, with 15 bases between them. The germline CDR1 and CDR2 sequences are SNHLY and FYNNEI. CDR3 coding DNA: TGTGCCAGCAGTGAAGCGGGAATGTATCGGGACTCCTACGAGCAGTACTTC. Amino acid sequence: CASSEAGMYRDSYEQYF.

This chain connects TRBV29-1 to TRBJ2-1; 7 bases are shared with TRBD2. V lost 5 bases to trimming and J lost 0 bases; unmatched junction nucleotides: 10. The CDR3 consists of 16 residues. Germline values: CDR1 SQVTM, CDR2 ANQGSEA. CDR3 bases: TGCAGCGTTTATCAAGAGCGGGGACTCTCCTACAATGAGCAGTTCTTC. Protein: CSVYQERGLSYNEQFF.

The chain has TRBV9 and TRBJ2-1, with TRBD2 identical over 7 bases. CDR1 and CDR2 (germline): SGDLS, YYNGEE. With 2 bases clipped from V and 7 bases from J, the junction kept 12 bases outside the gene matches. CDR3 length equals 16 residues. DNA of the CDR3: TGTGCCAGCAGCGTTGGCGAGCTGGGACTACGGAATGAGCAGTTCTTC. Its protein is CASSVGELGLRNEQFF.

This clone has just one count. The chain combines TRBV30 with TRBJ1-4; 9 bases are shared with TRBD1. In germline, CDR1 is GTSNPN, CDR2 SVGIG (reference sequence). Trimming removed 2 bases from V and 7 bases from J; junction bases left unmatched: 8. This CDR3 spans 15 amino acids. This chain's CDR3 is CAWSLGDRDFEKLFF. The CDR3 DNA sequence: TGTGCCTGGAGTTTAGGGGACAGGGACTTTGAAAAACTGTTTTTT.

The rearrangement uses TRBV7-8 and TRBJ1-2; possible D gene TRBD1, 5 bases. This CDR3 has 15 residues. CDR1 and CDR2 (germline): SGHVS, FQNEAQ. V lost 2 bases to trimming and J lost 0 bases, with 10 bases between them. This CDR3 is CASSLNGGSNYGYTF. The CDR3 region has the DNA TGTGCCAGCAGCTTAAATGGGGGGTCTAACTATGGCTACACCTTC.

This chain uses TRBV18 with TRBJ2-1, with D perhaps matching TRBD2 (6 bases). This CDR3 comprises 16 residues. The germline V gene has CDR1 KGHSH and CDR2 LQKENI. V was pared by 0 bases and J by 10 bases, with 19 bases between. CDR3 protein: CASSPPGVTSPGEQFF. In DNA, the CDR3 is TGTGCCAGCTCACCACCGGGCGTTACTAGCCCGGGGGAGCAGTTCTTC.

V and J are TRBV11-3 and TRBJ1-1; D call uncertain. The CDR3 runs 17 residues. Germline V gene sequence: CDR1 SGHNT, CDR2 YENEEA. The V end lost 1 base, the J end lost 3 bases, and 18 bases lay between the germline ends. This CDR3 is CASSLVAAEVVYTEAFF. The CDR3 nucleotides read TGTGCCAGCAGCTTAGTAGCGGCCGAGGTAGTTTACACTGAAGCTTTCTTT.

The chain combines TRBV5-1 with TRBJ1-2; 12 bases agree with TRBD1. Trimming removed 4 bases from V and 1 base from J; junction bases left unmatched: 8. CDR1 and CDR2 (germline): SGHRS, YFSETQ. The CDR3 spans 17 residues. CDR3 nucleotides: TGCGCCAGCAGCCCGGGACAGGGGGCCCCGAGTAACTATGGCTACACCTTC. Its translation is CASSPGQGAPSNYGYTF.

V gene TRBV30 combines with J gene TRBJ2-3; 9 bases are a match to TRBD2. V gave up 3 bases and J gave up 3 bases; unmatched junction bases: 7. This CDR3 region has 15 residues. Germline V gives CDR1 GTSNPN, CDR2 SVGIG (reference sequence). The chain's CDR3 is CAWSLSGSWTDTQYF. As DNA, the CDR3 is TGTGCCTGGAGCCTTAGCGGGAGTTGGACAGATACGCAGTATTTT.

The chain carries TRBV19 and TRBJ2-7; D gene uncertain. The CDR3 contains 14 residues. V was clipped by 3 bases and J by 3 bases, with 12 bases between them. The germline V gene encodes CDR1 LNHDA and CDR2 SQIVND (reference sequence). The CDR3 here is CASSIRYRNYEQYF. The CDR3 DNA reads as TGTGCCAGTAGTATTCGATACAGAAACTACGAGCAGTACTTC.

The chain is built from TRBV6-5 and TRBJ1-1; D may be TRBD1 (5 bases). This CDR3 has 16 amino acids. V lost 0 bases, J lost 3 bases, and 14 bases lay in between. CDR1 and CDR2 (germline): MNHEY, SVGAGI. CDR3: CASSYSKQAGDTEAFF. For the CDR3, the DNA is TGTGCCAGCAGTTACTCGAAACAGGCCGGAGACACTGAAGCTTTCTTT.

The CDR3 loop reads CASKLTGGNEKLFF. For the CDR3, the DNA is TGTGCCAGCAAACTGACAGGAGGTAATGAAAAACTGTTTTTT. The chain couples TRBV27 to TRBJ1-4, with a possible D match to TRBD1 (6 bases). CDR3 size: 14 residues. V was cut by 7 bases and J by 4 bases, with 13 bases left in between. The germline CDR1 and CDR2 sequences are MNHEY and SMNVEV (reference sequence). Supplemented by reference TRBV27 and TRBJ1-4, the full variable domain reads EAQVTQNPRYLITVTGKKLTVTCSQNMNHEYMSWYRQDPGLGLRQIYYSMNVEVTDKGDVPEGYKVSRKEKRNFPLILESPSPNQTSLYFCASKLTGGNEKLFFGSGTQLSVL.

CDR3 bases: TGCGCCAGCAGCCAGGAGGGGTCCGGCAGGGCGGCCTCCTACGAGCAGTACTTC. This encodes CASSQEGSGRAASYEQYF. The chain employs TRBV4-3 and TRBJ2-7, with a tentative D call TRBD2 (6 bases). Germline V lookup: CDR1 LGHNA, CDR2 YSLEER. V lost 3 bases and J lost 0, with 21 bases in between. This CDR3 is 18 amino acids long.

The chain links TRBV27 to TRBJ2-1; 8 positions match TRBD2. Germline V gene lookup returns CDR1 MNHEY and CDR2 SMNVEV (reference sequence). The CDR3 covers 15 residues. The V and J ends lost 4 bases and 8 bases, in that order; junction bases with no gene match: 10. This chain's CDR3 is CASSWSSGSSDEQFF. CDR3 sequence (DNA): TGTGCCAGCAGTTGGTCGAGCGGGAGTTCTGATGAGCAGTTCTTC.